The 7 T cell receptor beta chains given below trace back to one sample, sequenced in a study of blood T cell repertoires in COVID-19. Repertoires were generated with immunoSEQ multiplex PCR, while TCRdb's copy carries only in-frame clones and drops some. Of 270,000 or so clones in the sample, about 91% were seen once. Sequences were obtained from PBMCs or T cells enriched from blood (not recorded which). These TCRs come from a woman in her 40s with acute COVID-19.

The table lists this clone with a few counts. The rearrangement joins TRBV2 to TRBJ1-2, with a possible D match to TRBD1 (6 bases). CDR3 length: 15 residues. Trimming stripped 5 bases from V and 7 bases from J, with 20 bases between. CDR1 and CDR2 from the germline V gene are SNHLY and FYNNEI. The CDR3 DNA follows: TGTGCCAGCAGTCTCCAGGGGATCAGTCTCTTTGGCTACACCTTC. Protein: CASSLQGISLFGYTF.

The chain has TRBV13 and TRBJ2-3; D is ambiguous. Germline V lookup: CDR1 PRHDT, CDR2 FYEKMQ (reference sequence). This CDR3 has 13 amino acids. Trimming took off 3 bases at V and 2 bases at J, with 6 bases between the two ends. The CDR3 sequence: CASSFPNTDTQYF. CDR3 coding DNA: TGTGCCAGCAGCTTCCCTAACACAGATACGCAGTATTTT.

The chain employs TRBV7-9 and TRBJ1-4, with 7 positions matching TRBD1. Germline V gives CDR1 SEHNR, CDR2 FQNEAQ (reference sequence). V was pared by 4 bases and J by 7 bases, with 6 bases of the junction left unmatched. The CDR3 has 14 residues. The CDR3 is CASSSRDSGEKLFF. CDR3 DNA sequence: TGTGCCAGCAGCTCACGGGACAGTGGTGAAAAACTGTTTTTT.

The chain carries TRBV18 and TRBJ1-2, with D perhaps TRBD1 (6 bases). Germline CDR1 is KGHSH and CDR2 is LQKENI. Between the trimmed V and J ends, which lost 4 bases and 4 bases, there was a span of 10 bases. CDR3 length: 13 residues. The CDR3 DNA sequence: TGTGCCAGCTCACTCGACAGGTCCTATGGCTACACCTTC. Its protein product is CASSLDRSYGYTF.

Only a few counts were recorded for this clone. This chain connects TRBV2 to TRBJ2-7, with 9 positions matching TRBD1. Trimming took 8 bases from V and 5 from J; bases not matched to a gene: 4. This CDR3 region has 12 residues. CDR1 SNHLY and CDR2 FYNNEI come from the germline V gene. Written as DNA, the CDR3 is TGTGCCAGCGGGAGGACAGGGGACGAGCAGTACGTC. It specifies CASGRTGDEQYV.

As for this clone: The sample contains more than one DNA sequence encoding this CDR3. This chain connects TRBV10-3 to TRBJ2-1, with D tentatively TRBD2 (5 bases). The CDR3 runs to 12 residues. Germline CDR1 is ENHRY and CDR2 is SYGVKD. V lost 6 bases and J lost 2, with 5 bases in between. The CDR3 here is CAISGTYNEQFF. For the CDR3, the DNA is TGTGCCATCAGCGGGACCTACAATGAGCAGTTCTTC.

The CDR3 protein is CASSQDSPYNEKLFF. CDR3 nucleotides: TGTGCCAGCAGCCAAGATAGTCCGTATAATGAAAAACTGTTTTTT. The chain links TRBV3-1 (or the pseudogene TRBV3-2) to TRBJ1-4; D unclear. Germline V lookup: CDR1 LGHDT, CDR2 YNNKEL (reference sequence). V was trimmed by 0 bases and J by 4 bases, leaving 9 bases between them. The CDR3 sequence is 15 residues long.